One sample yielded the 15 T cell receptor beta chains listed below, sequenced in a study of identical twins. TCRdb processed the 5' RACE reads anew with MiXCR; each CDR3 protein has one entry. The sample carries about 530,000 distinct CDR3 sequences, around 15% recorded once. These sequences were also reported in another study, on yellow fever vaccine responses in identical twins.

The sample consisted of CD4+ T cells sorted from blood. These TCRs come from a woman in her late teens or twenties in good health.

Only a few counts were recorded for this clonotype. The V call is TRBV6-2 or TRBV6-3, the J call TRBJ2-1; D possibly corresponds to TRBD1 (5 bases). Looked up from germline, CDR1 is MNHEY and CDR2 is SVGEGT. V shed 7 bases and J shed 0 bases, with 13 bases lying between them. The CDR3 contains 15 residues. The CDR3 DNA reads TGTGCCAGCACCGAAGGGGCCGACTCCTACAATGAGCAGTTCTTC. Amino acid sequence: CASTEGADSYNEQFF.

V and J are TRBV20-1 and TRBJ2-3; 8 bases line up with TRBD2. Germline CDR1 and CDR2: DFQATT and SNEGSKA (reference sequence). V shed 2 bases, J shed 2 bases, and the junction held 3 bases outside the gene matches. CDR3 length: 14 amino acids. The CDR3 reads CSARFSGVTDTQYF. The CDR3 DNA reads TGCAGTGCTAGATTTAGCGGGGTCACAGATACGCAGTATTTT.

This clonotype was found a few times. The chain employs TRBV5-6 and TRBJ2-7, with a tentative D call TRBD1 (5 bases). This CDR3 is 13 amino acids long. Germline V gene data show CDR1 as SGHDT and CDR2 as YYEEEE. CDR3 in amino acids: CASSLEGVYAQYV. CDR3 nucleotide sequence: TGTGCCAGCAGCTTGGAAGGGGTGTACGCGCAGTACGTC.

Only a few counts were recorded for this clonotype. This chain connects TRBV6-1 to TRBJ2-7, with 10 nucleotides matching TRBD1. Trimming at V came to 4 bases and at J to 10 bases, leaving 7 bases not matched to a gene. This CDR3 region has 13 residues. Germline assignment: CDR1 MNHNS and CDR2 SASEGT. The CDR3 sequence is CASSVPGQGPQYF. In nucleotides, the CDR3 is TGTGCCAGCAGTGTACCGGGACAGGGGCCTCAGTACTTC.

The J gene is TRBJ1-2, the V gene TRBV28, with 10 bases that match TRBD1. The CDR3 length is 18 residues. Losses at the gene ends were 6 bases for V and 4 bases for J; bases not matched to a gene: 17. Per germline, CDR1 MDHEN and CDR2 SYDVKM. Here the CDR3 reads CASSPVEGMTGGPYGYTF. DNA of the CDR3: TGTGCCAGCAGCCCGGTCGAGGGGATGACAGGGGGCCCCTATGGCTACACCTTC.

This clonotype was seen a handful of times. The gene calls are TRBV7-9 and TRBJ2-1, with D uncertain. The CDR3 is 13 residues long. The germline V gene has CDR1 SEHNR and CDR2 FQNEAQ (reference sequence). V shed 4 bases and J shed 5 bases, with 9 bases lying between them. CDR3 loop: CASSSFRDNEQFF. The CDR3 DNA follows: TGTGCCAGCAGCTCATTCCGGGACAATGAGCAGTTCTTC.

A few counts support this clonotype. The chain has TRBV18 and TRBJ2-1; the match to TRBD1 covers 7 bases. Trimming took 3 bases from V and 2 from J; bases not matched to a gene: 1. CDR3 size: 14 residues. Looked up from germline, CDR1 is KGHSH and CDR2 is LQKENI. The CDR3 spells CASSPTGTYNEQFF. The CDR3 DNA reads TGTGCCAGCTCACCGACAGGGACCTACAATGAGCAGTTCTTC.

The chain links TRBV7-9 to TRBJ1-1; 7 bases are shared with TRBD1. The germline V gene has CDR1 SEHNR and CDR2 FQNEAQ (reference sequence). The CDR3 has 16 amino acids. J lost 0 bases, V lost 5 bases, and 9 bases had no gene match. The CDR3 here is CASSGQGGTLNTEAFF. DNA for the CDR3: TGTGCCAGCAGCGGCCAGGGGGGGACCTTGAACACTGAAGCTTTCTTT. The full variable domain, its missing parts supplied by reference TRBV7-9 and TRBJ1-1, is DTGVSQNPRHKITKRGQNVTFRCDPISEHNRLYWYRQTLGQGPEFLTYFQNEAQLEKSRLLSDRFSAERPKGSFSTLEIQRTEQGDSAMYLCASSGQGGTLNTEAFFGQGTRLTVV.

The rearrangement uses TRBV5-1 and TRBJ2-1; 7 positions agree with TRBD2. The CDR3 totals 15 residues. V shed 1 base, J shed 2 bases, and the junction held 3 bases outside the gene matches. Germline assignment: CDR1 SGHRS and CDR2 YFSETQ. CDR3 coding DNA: TGCGCCAGCAGCTTGAGCGGGATTCCCTACAATGAGCAGTTCTTC. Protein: CASSLSGIPYNEQFF.

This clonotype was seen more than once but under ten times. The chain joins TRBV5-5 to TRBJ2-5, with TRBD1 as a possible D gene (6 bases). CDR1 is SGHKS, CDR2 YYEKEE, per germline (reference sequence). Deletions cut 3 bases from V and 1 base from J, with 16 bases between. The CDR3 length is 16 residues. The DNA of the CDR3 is TGTGCCAGCAGCTGGCGACAGGAATGGAGCCAAGAGACCCAGTACTTC. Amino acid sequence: CASSWRQEWSQETQYF.

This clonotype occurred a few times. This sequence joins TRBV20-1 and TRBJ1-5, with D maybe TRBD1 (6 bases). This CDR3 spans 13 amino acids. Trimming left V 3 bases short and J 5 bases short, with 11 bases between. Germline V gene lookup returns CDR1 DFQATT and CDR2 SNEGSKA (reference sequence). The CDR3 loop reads CSARWGLDQPQHF. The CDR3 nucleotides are TGCAGTGCTAGGTGGGGGCTTGATCAGCCCCAGCATTTT.

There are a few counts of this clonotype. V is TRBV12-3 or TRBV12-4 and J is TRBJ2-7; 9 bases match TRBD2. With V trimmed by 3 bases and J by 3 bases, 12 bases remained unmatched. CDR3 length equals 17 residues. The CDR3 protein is CASSLTPGGSGSYEQYF. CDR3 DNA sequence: TGTGCCAGCAGTTTGACCCCCGGGGGTAGCGGGAGCTACGAGCAGTACTTC.

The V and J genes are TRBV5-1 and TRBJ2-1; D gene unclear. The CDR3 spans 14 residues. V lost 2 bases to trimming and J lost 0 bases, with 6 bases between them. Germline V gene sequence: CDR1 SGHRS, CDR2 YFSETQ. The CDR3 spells CASSFHPSYNEQFF. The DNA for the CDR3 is TGCGCCAGCAGCTTCCATCCCTCCTACAATGAGCAGTTCTTC. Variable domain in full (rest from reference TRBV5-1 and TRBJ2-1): KAGVTQTPRYLIKTRGQQVTLSCSPISGHRSVSWYQQTPGQGLQFLFEYFSETQRNKGNFPGRFSGRQFSNSRSEMNVSTLELGDSALYLCASSFHPSYNEQFFGPGTRLTVL.

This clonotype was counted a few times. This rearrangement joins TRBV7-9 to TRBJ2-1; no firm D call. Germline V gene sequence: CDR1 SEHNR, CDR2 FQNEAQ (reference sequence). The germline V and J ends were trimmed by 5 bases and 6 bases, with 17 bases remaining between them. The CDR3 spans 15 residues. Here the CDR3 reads CASSPQRLELNEQFF. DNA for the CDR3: TGTGCCAGCAGCCCCCAGAGACTGGAACTCAATGAGCAGTTCTTC.

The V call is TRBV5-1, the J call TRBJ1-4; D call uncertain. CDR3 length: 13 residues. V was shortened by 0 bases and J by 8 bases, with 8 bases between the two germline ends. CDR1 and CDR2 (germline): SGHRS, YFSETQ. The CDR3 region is CASSLELGEKLFF. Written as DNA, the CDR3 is TGCGCCAGCAGCTTGGAGCTGGGGGAAAAACTGTTTTTT.